The T cell receptor beta chain under discussion was sequenced for a study of cytomegalovirus exposure and HLA in healthy donors. Study information: As an earlier analysis found, about 179 million T cells yielded 95 million to 130 million unique TCR beta sequences.

Overall study results and limits: With further analysis later on, most CMV-associated TCR beta chains appeared HLA-restricted. A prior analysis recorded that most TCR beta V segments were productive about 90% or about 30% of the time. The HLA-A and HLA-B alleles of most subjects were reportedly predicted accurately from TCR beta sequences.

This clone was picked up a small number of times. Its antigen is unknown. Primers: 60 Vbeta forward and 13 Jbeta reverse. Clones were read by immunoSEQ multiplex PCR, and TCRdb kept only the in-frame ones, dropping some. The sample has about 170,000 clones; 73% are singletons. CDR3 size: 17 residues. Germline V gene data show CDR1 as KGHSH and CDR2 as LQKENI. The V and J ends lost 3 bases and 4 bases, in that order; junction bases with no gene match: 11. The sample comprised PBMCs. The V and J genes are TRBV18 and TRBJ2-2; 7 nucleotides align to TRBD1. The source of this sequence is a young woman in good health and CMV-seropositive. The DNA for the CDR3 is TGTGCCAGCTCACCGTTTACAGGGGACGCCGGCACCGGGGAGCTGTTTTTT. Translating gives CASSPFTGDAGTGELFF.